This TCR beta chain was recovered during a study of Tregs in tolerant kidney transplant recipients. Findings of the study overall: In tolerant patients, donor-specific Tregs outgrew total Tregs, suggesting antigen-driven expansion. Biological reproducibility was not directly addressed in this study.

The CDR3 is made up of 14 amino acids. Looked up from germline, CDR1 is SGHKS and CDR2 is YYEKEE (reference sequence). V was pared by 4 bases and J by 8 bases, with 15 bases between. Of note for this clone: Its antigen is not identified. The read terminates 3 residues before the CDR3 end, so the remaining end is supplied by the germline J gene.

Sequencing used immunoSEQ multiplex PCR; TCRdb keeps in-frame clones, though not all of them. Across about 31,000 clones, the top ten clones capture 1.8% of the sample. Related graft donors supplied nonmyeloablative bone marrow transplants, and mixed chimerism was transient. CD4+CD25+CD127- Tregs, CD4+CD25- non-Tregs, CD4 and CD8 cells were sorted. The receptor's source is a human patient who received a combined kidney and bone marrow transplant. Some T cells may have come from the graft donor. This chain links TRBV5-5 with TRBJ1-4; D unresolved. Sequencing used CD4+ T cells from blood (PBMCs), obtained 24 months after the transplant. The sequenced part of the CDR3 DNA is TGTGCCAGCAGCCCACGCACGGTCTGGGAAAAA. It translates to CASSPRTVWEK. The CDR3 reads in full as CASSPRTVWEKLFF.